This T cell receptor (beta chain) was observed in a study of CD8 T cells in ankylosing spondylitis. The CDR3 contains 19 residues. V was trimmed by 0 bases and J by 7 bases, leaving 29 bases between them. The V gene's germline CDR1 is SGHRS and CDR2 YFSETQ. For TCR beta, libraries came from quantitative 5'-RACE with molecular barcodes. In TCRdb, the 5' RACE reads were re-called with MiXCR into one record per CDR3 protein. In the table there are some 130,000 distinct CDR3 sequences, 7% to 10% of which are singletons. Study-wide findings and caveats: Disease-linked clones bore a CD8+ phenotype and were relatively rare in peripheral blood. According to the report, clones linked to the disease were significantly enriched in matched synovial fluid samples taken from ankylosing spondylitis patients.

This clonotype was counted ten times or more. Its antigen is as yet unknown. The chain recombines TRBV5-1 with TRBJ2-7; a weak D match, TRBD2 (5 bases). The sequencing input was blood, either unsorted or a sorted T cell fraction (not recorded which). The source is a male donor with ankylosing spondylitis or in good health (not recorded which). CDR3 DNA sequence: TGCGCCAGCAGCTTGGCCGGTTTTGGGAGCACCACTGATCGAAGGGAGCAGTACTTC. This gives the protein CASSLAGFGSTTDRREQYF.